Each of the 14 T cell receptor beta chains below was sequenced from the same sample in a study of blood T cells in healthy people across ages. A second about 7 to 11 cycle PCR used barcoded and J-beta primers. MiXCR was run by TCRdb on the 5' RACE reads, yielding one entry per CDR3 protein. The table has some 850,000 distinct CDR3 sequences, 20% to 30% seen once. These records were also assigned to another study, of T cells of mothers and their children.

Sequenced sample: blood. The receptors were sampled from a boy younger than 18 in good health.

V gene TRBV5-1 combines with J gene TRBJ1-4; D uncertain. V was shortened by 0 bases and J by 8 bases, with 14 bases between the two germline ends. The germline CDR1 and CDR2 sequences are SGHRS and YFSETQ. The CDR3 runs 15 residues. The CDR3 protein is CASSLDGGGPEKLFF. DNA for the CDR3: TGCGCCAGCAGCTTGGATGGAGGCGGGCCCGAAAAACTGTTTTTT.

This chain joins TRBV11-2 and TRBJ2-2; 11 bases line up with TRBD1. CDR1 and CDR2 from the germline V gene are SGHAT and FQNNGV. The CDR3 totals 17 residues. Unmatched junction bases numbered 12, after V lost 6 bases and J lost 6 bases. The CDR3 loop is CASSRTGQGAPPGELFF. The CDR3 DNA reads TGTGCCAGCAGTCGTACCGGACAGGGGGCACCTCCCGGGGAGCTGTTTTTT.

The chain is built from TRBV12-3 or TRBV12-4 and TRBJ2-1, with 15 bases fitting TRBD2. The CDR3 covers 15 residues. With V trimmed by 6 bases and J by 6 bases, 3 bases remained unmatched. The CDR3 sequence is CASSGLAGGSNEQFF. CDR3 nucleotide sequence: TGTGCCAGCAGCGGACTAGCGGGGGGGTCCAATGAGCAGTTCTTC.

V gene TRBV6-2 or TRBV6-3 combines with J gene TRBJ2-5, with D perhaps matching TRBD1 (5 bases). The J call may be wrong; the DNA end is better matched by TRBJ2-7. This CDR3 has 14 residues. Per the germline V gene, CDR1 is MNHEY and CDR2 is SVGEGT. The CDR3 region has the DNA TGTGCCAGTTTCGACAGACTTGAAACCTACGAGCAGTACTTC. It codes for CASFDRLETYEQYF.

This clonotype came up once. This CDR3 reads CASSVKRGSSYNEQFF. The CDR3 nucleotides are TGTGCCAGCAGCGTAAAACGGGGGAGCTCCTACAATGAGCAGTTCTTC. The V call is TRBV9, the J call TRBJ2-1; D perhaps matches TRBD2 (6 bases). Trimming pared 1 base from V and 0 bases from J, leaving 11 bases between. Germline assignment: CDR1 SGDLS and CDR2 YYNGEE. The CDR3 runs to 16 residues. Using reference TRBV9 and TRBJ2-1 for the parts outside the CDR3, the full variable domain is DSGVTQTPKHLITATGQRVTLRCSPRSGDLSVYWYQQSLDQGLQFLIQYYNGEERAKGNILERFSAQQFPDLHSELNLSSLELGDSALYFCASSVKRGSSYNEQFFGPGTRLTVL.

In this sample, this clonotype turned up a few times. The chain recombines TRBV9 with TRBJ1-2; 12 bases fit TRBD1. Germline V gene sequence: CDR1 SGDLS, CDR2 YYNGEE. The CDR3 loop spans 16 amino acids. V lost 8 bases to trimming and J lost 3 bases; unmatched junction nucleotides: 11. The CDR3 DNA sequence: TGTGCCAGGCCGGGACAGGGGGCAGACCTAGACTATGGCTACACCTTC. Encoded protein: CARPGQGADLDYGYTF.

This clonotype was observed a handful of times. V gene TRBV7-8 combines with J gene TRBJ2-1; 9 bases match TRBD1. TRBJ2-5 explains the end of the DNA better; the J call may be wrong. The CDR3 contains 16 residues. Per germline, CDR1 SGHVS and CDR2 FQNEAQ. CDR3 DNA: TGTGCCAGCAGCTTAAGACAGGGGGGGTATGGAGAGACCCAGTACTTC. Translating it yields CASSLRQGGYGETQYF.

Only a few counts were recorded for this clonotype. The chain employs TRBV3-1 and TRBJ2-7, with D tentatively TRBD1 (6 bases). The length of the CDR3 is 13 residues. Germline lookup yields CDR1 LGHDT and CDR2 YNNKEL (reference sequence). Trimming stripped 2 bases from V and 5 bases from J, with 10 bases between. The CDR3, as DNA: TGTGCCAGCAGCCAAACCGACAGGAACGAGCAGTACTTC. Amino acid sequence: CASSQTDRNEQYF.

The J gene is TRBJ1-5, the V gene TRBV20-1; 8 positions agree with TRBD1. The length of the CDR3 is 13 residues. CDR1 and CDR2 (germline): DFQATT, SNEGSKA (reference sequence). Trimming cost V 5 bases and J 5 bases; bases outside gene matches: 5. CDR3 in DNA: TGCAGTGCTCCACAGGGGGTTGATCAGCCCCAGCATTTT. This translates into CSAPQGVDQPQHF.

This clonotype was seen a few times. CDR3 in amino acids: CASTATGLPHEQYF. The CDR3 region has the DNA TGTGCCAGCACCGCAACAGGGTTGCCCCACGAGCAGTACTTC. This chain uses TRBV6-2 or TRBV6-3 with TRBJ2-7; tentatively, D is TRBD1 (6 bases). V was shortened by 7 bases and J by 5 bases, with 18 bases between the two germline ends. This CDR3 has 14 residues. The germline CDR1 and CDR2 sequences are MNHEY and SVGEGT.

This clonotype was found once. The chain employs TRBV2 and TRBJ2-7, with 8 positions matching TRBD1. Judging by the DNA end, TRBJ2-5 fits better; the J call may be wrong. This CDR3 has 14 amino acids. Germline V gene data show CDR1 as SNHLY and CDR2 as FYNNEI. CDR3 in amino acids: CASRDRGRAETQYF. CDR3 DNA sequence: TGTGCCAGCAGAGACAGGGGCCGGGCGGAGACCCAGTACTTC.

J is TRBJ2-3 and V is TRBV5-1; 8 bases agree with TRBD2. Germline loops: CDR1 SGHRS, CDR2 YFSETQ. This CDR3 is built from 17 residues. The V and J ends lost 3 bases and 0 bases, in that order; junction bases with no gene match: 9. Here the CDR3 DNA reads TGCGCCAGCAGCTCGGGCGGGGGGAGATTTAGCACAGATACGCAGTATTTT. It specifies CASSSGGGRFSTDTQYF.

This clonotype has just a few counts. The gene calls are TRBV7-2 and TRBJ1-1; D call uncertain. The CDR3 contains 15 residues. The germline V gene encodes CDR1 SGHTA and CDR2 FQGNSA. Trimming removed 1 base at V and 0 bases at J, with 9 bases between. CDR3 region: CASSLVSGVNTEAFF. CDR3 nucleotides: TGTGCCAGCAGCTTAGTGTCAGGAGTGAACACTGAAGCTTTCTTT.

This clonotype was counted only a few times. The junction departs from the called germline gene at one end, perhaps through a read error. The chain recombines TRBV24-1 with TRBJ2-2; D is unresolved. The CDR3 sequence is 14 residues long. Germline values: CDR1 KGHDR, CDR2 SFDVKD. The CDR3 loop is CATSDFTGSGELFF. For the CDR3, the DNA is TGCGCCACCAGTGATTTTACCGGGTCCGGGGAGCTGTTTTTT.